One sample yielded the 6 T cell receptor beta chains listed below, sequenced in a study of T cells in Graves' hyperthyroidism and ophthalmopathy (dated by TCRdb to about 2019). The library was obtained by multiplex PCR. For sequencing, an Illumina HiSeq 2000 was employed. Amplification of TCR beta CDR3 regions was carried out from RNA transcripts. For the first round of RT-PCR on the TCR CDR3, the HTBI primer set was used together with the Qiagen OneStep RT-PCR kit. TCRdb reanalyzed the raw reads on its own, using fastp at Q25 for trimming and MiXCR for clone calling, and kept in-frame beta chains. Rows matching on CDR3 protein sequence are summarized as one entry with the most common DNA and genes. In all, the sample holds 600,000 or so distinct CDR3 sequences, and around 15% of those were seen once. The top ten clones comprise under 15% of the sample. Sequenced input: blood. These receptors all stem from a woman aged 45-65 years with Graves' ophthalmopathy.

There are many counts of this clonotype. The rearrangement links TRBV7-2 to TRBJ1-2; TRBD1 might be the D (5 bases). V was shortened by 1 base and J by 8 bases, with 11 bases between the two germline ends. The CDR3 loop spans 13 amino acids. Germline-derived CDR1 and CDR2 are SGHTA and FQGNSA. CDR3 in DNA: TGTGCCAGCAGCTTAGGGGCAGGGTACGGCTACACCTTC. Translation: CASSLGAGYGYTF.

This clonotype appeared many times. This sequence joins TRBV6-2 or TRBV6-3 and TRBJ2-6; either TRBD1 or TRBD2 may fit D (5 bases each). The CDR3 loop spans 16 amino acids. V dropped 6 bases and J dropped 0 bases, with 12 bases sitting between them. CDR1 MNHEY and CDR2 SVGEGT come from the germline V gene. The CDR3 nucleotides are TGTGCCAGCAGCTGGGACGAACTCTCTGGGGCCAACGTCCTGACTTTC. Its translation: CASSWDELSGANVLTF.

The CDR3 reads CASSQPMGRLNTEAFF. CDR3 DNA sequence: TGCGCCAGCAGCCAACCAATGGGACGCCTGAACACTGAAGCTTTCTTT. The V call is TRBV4-1, the J call TRBJ1-1; tentative D call: TRBD1 (5 bases). Trimming took off 2 bases at V and 0 bases at J, with 13 bases between the two ends. This CDR3 comprises 16 residues. The germline V gene encodes CDR1 MGHRA and CDR2 YSYEKL.

This clonotype was found many times. The chain joins TRBV28 to TRBJ1-1, with unresolved D. The V end lost 2 bases, the J end lost 5 bases, and 12 bases lay between the germline ends. Germline CDR1 is MDHEN and CDR2 is SYDVKM. The CDR3 has 14 amino acids. Here the CDR3 DNA reads TGTGCCAGCAGTTTAACCGGTTCCAGGACTGAAGCTTTCTTT. This gives the protein CASSLTGSRTEAFF.

This clonotype came up many times. The chain links TRBV20-1 to TRBJ2-1; 8 positions match TRBD2. The CDR3 loop spans 16 amino acids. The V gene's germline CDR1 is DFQATT and CDR2 SNEGSKA (reference sequence). V lost 4 bases, J lost 0 bases, and 8 bases stayed unmatched. The CDR3 DNA is TGCAGTGCTACCGGGGGGGGGGGGAGCTCCTACAATGAGCAGTTCTTC. Translating it yields CSATGGGGSSYNEQFF.

This clonotype was detected only a few times. The chain links TRBV4-2 to TRBJ1-4; the D gene is possibly TRBD1 (5 bases). V lost 0 bases and J lost 7, with 21 bases in between. Germline values: CDR1 LGHNA, CDR2 YNFKEQ. The CDR3 is made up of 18 amino acids. DNA for the CDR3: TGTGCCAGCAGCCAAGAACACAGGTTGAGGCCTAATTCTGAAAAACTGTTTTTT. Protein: CASSQEHRLRPNSEKLFF.